This TCR beta chain was sequenced in a study of blood T cell repertoires in COVID-19. Original handling: Nucleated cell number was recorded as an estimate derived from reference gene primer amplification. The repertoire was sequenced with immunoSEQ multiplex PCR; TCRdb's copy has only in-frame clones and lacks some. D and trimming were read from the DNA, whereas the V and J calls and clone size are those reported in that table. The repertoire holds about 280,000 clones, with 75% to 90% as singletons. Germline V gene sequence: CDR1 KGHDR, CDR2 SFDVKD. The CDR3 contains 13 residues. V was cut by 10 bases and J by 0 bases, with 12 bases left in between. Patients at the Seattle site were enrolled during active infection and followed longitudinally.

Sequences were obtained from peripheral blood. This receptor was taken from an older woman with COVID-19, enrolled during active disease. The chain joins TRBV24-1 to TRBJ2-7; possibly TRBD1 for D (5 bases). CDR3 DNA sequence: TGTGCCACGTCCGGTGGGGCCTCCTACGAGCAGTACTTC. This encodes CATSGGASYEQYF.